A single TCR beta chain is shown here with its context. Its antigen remains unknown. The entry originates in a study of shared clonotypes between healthy human individuals. Whole-study results and caveats: Only a few donors were included, so the genetic and exposure-history diversity represented was limited. Despite large depth, sorted-subset datasets appeared incompletely sequenced.

The naive CD8 subset, CD45RO-negative cells positively selected for CCR7, excluded terminally differentiated effector memory CD45RA+ cells. Donors, healthy HIV-negative adults, lacked recent acute infections or vaccinations. Original data processing: For the immunoSEQ data, sequences were junction-only without quality scores, so filtering differed. Assay used: immunoSEQ multiplex PCR; TCRdb lists only in-frame clones, some missing. The DNA was the basis for D and trimming; V, J and clone size are from that table. This table holds about 2 million clones, roughly 94% found once. The sample comprised naive CD8+ T cells sorted from blood. This TCR derives from a man in his late teens or twenties in good health.

CDR3 region: CATTDAETQYF. The CDR3 DNA sequence: TGTGCCACCACCGACGCCGAGACCCAGTACTTC. J is TRBJ2-5 and V is TRBV6-6; no clear D gene. V was pared by 10 bases and J by 5 bases, with 11 bases between. Germline loops: CDR1 MNHNY, CDR2 SVGAGI (reference sequence). CDR3 length: 11 amino acids.